These 25 T cell receptor beta chains share one sample of origin, sequenced in a study of T cell repertoires in cytomegalovirus infection. In TCRdb, the reads were re-called with MiXCR into one record per CDR3 protein. The data show approximately 200,000 distinct CDR3 sequences, approximately 28% seen once. Input material: PBMCs. These receptors were taken from a human donor in good health (CMV status not recorded). Some clones in this sample may be carry-over from other donors' samples.

To note about this clonotype: A junction end diverges from the germline sequence, so it may reflect a read error. The chain couples TRBV12-3 or TRBV12-4 to TRBJ2-2, with D perhaps TRBD1 (6 bases). The CDR3 sequence is 14 residues long. The CDR3 DNA is TGTGCCAGCAGTTTAAACAGGGCCACCGGGGTGCTGTTTTTT. Translating it yields CASSLNRATGVLFF.

With regard to this clonotype: Possible read error: a much larger clone is one base away. This chain connects TRBV12-3 or TRBV12-4 to TRBJ2-7, with D maybe TRBD1 (6 bases). The CDR3 runs 14 residues. CDR3 loop: CVSSLYRDPYEQYF. The CDR3 DNA reads as TGTGTCAGCAGTTTATACAGGGACCCCTACGAGCAGTACTTC.

V usage is TRBV3-1 and J usage is TRBJ1-2; TRBD1 aligns across 7 bases. Germline-derived CDR1 and CDR2 are LGHDT and YNNKEL (reference sequence). V lost 4 bases, J lost 2 bases, and 7 bases stayed unmatched. CDR3 length: 15 residues. The DNA for the CDR3 is TGTGCCAGCAGCCCTTCCGACAGGGTAAACTATGGCTACACCTTC. It translates to CASSPSDRVNYGYTF.

The rearrangement links TRBV6-2 or TRBV6-3 to TRBJ2-7, with D hard to call. The CDR3 runs 12 residues. V was trimmed by 7 bases and J by 3 bases, leaving 10 bases between them. CDR1 MNHEY and CDR2 SVGEGT come from the germline V gene. The CDR3 DNA is TGTGCCAGCAAAAAAGAGAGCTACGAGCAGTACTTC. Its protein product is CASKKESYEQYF.

This chain connects TRBV7-8 to TRBJ2-1; D is undetermined. The CDR3 runs 14 residues. In germline, CDR1 is SGHVS, CDR2 FQNEAQ. V lost 1 base and J 5 bases, leaving 9 bases between the germline ends. CDR3 loop: CASSLVMGNNEQFF. The CDR3, as DNA: TGTGCCAGCAGCTTAGTCATGGGGAACAATGAGCAGTTCTTC.

This clonotype was seen only a few times. This chain uses TRBV2 with TRBJ2-7, with D tentatively TRBD1 or TRBD2 (5 bases each). The CDR3 contains 11 residues. Trimming left V 6 bases short and J 7 bases short, with 10 bases between. Germline CDR1 and CDR2: SNHLY and FYNNEI. This chain's CDR3 is CASRGTSEQYF. CDR3 DNA sequence: TGTGCCAGCAGGGGGACGAGTGAGCAGTACTTC.

This clonotype came up many times. The V gene is TRBV7-9, the J gene TRBJ2-3; D ambiguous. CDR1 SEHNR and CDR2 FQNEAQ come from the germline V gene (reference sequence). The CDR3 contains 13 residues. The V end lost 7 bases, the J end lost 5 bases, and 13 bases lay between the germline ends. CDR3 loop: CASTRGREDTQYF. For the CDR3, the DNA is TGTGCCAGCACCCGCGGTAGGGAAGATACGCAGTATTTT. Full variable domain (rest looked up from reference TRBV7-9 and TRBJ2-3): DTGVSQNPRHKITKRGQNVTFRCDPISEHNRLYWYRQTLGQGPEFLTYFQNEAQLEKSRLLSDRFSAERPKGSFSTLEIQRTEQGDSAMYLCASTRGREDTQYFGPGTRLTVL.

This clonotype was seen a few times. The chain carries TRBV4-1 and TRBJ2-3, with 10 bases aligning to TRBD2. J was trimmed by 7 bases and V by 0 bases; bases with no gene match: 13. The CDR3 sequence is 18 residues long. The V gene's germline CDR1 is MGHRA and CDR2 YSYEKL. CDR3 in DNA: TGCGCCAGCAGCCAAGATCCCCGGACTAGCGGTCCTGGAAATACGCAGTATTTT. It translates to CASSQDPRTSGPGNTQYF.

The rearrangement uses TRBV7-8 and TRBJ2-1; TRBD1 matches 9 bases. There are 14 residues in the CDR3. From germline, CDR1 is SGHVS and CDR2 FQNEAQ. J gave up 7 bases and V 1 base, and 2 bases lay outside the gene matches. CDR3 in DNA: TGTGCCAGCAGCTTAGGGGGGACAGGGAATGAGCAGTTCTTC. Protein sequence: CASSLGGTGNEQFF.

The rearrangement joins TRBV29-1 to TRBJ1-2; D is perhaps TRBD1 (6 bases). The V gene's germline CDR1 is SQVTM and CDR2 ANQGSEA. V was cut by 4 bases and J by 8 bases, with 17 bases left in between. The CDR3 is made up of 13 amino acids. The DNA of the CDR3 is TGCAGCGTTGGGTTCCAGGGGATGGTGGGCTACACCTTC. This translates into CSVGFQGMVGYTF.

The chain has TRBV7-6 and TRBJ2-1; D is perhaps TRBD1 (6 bases). CDR1 is SGHVS, CDR2 FNYEAQ, per germline. V was shortened by 10 bases and J by 8 bases, with 15 bases between the two germline ends. The CDR3 has 12 residues. CDR3 DNA sequence: TGTGCCACCGGGTCCAGGGGCGATGAGCAGTTCTTC. Its protein is CATGSRGDEQFF.

This clonotype was picked up a small number of times. CDR3 sequence: CASSLHLQGPGANTEAFF. CDR3 DNA sequence: TGTGCCAGCAGCTTGCACTTACAAGGGCCGGGAGCGAACACTGAAGCTTTCTTT. The V gene is TRBV7-3, the J gene TRBJ1-1; D is ambiguous. Germline-derived CDR1 and CDR2 are SGHTA and FQGTGA. The CDR3 is made up of 18 amino acids. The V end lost 3 bases, the J end lost 1 base, and 21 bases lay between the germline ends. Complete variable domain (other parts from reference TRBV7-3 and TRBJ1-1): GAGVSQTPSNKVTEKGKYVELRCDPISGHTALYWYRQSLGQGPEFLIYFQGTGAADDSGLPNDRFFAVRPEGSVSTLKIQRTERGDSAVYLCASSLHLQGPGANTEAFFGQGTRLTVV.

This chain connects TRBV5-1 to TRBJ2-2, with TRBD1 identical over 10 bases. The V segment lost 1 base and the J segment 6 bases; nucleotides outside the gene matches: 3. The CDR3 length is 15 residues. Germline CDR1 SGHRS, CDR2 YFSETQ. CDR3: CASSLMGQGPGELFF. The CDR3 DNA reads TGCGCCAGCAGCTTGATGGGACAGGGGCCCGGGGAGCTGTTTTTT.

The chain combines TRBV10-3 with TRBJ2-7; 10 nucleotides align to TRBD2. The CDR3 totals 13 residues. Germline loops: CDR1 ENHRY, CDR2 SYGVKD. The J segment lost 3 bases and the V segment lost 4 bases, leaving 0 bases of the junction unmatched. CDR3 DNA: TGTGCCATCAGTGGGACTAGCGGCTACGAGCAGTACTTC. Translating gives CAISGTSGYEQYF.

This clonotype was observed a few times. The CDR3 coding sequence is TGCAGTGCTAGAGATCCCGGAGGGGGGGAAAAACTGTTTTTT. This translates into CSARDPGGGEKLFF. The gene calls are TRBV20-1 and TRBJ1-4; TRBD1 is a possible D gene (6 bases). The germline CDR1 and CDR2 sequences are DFQATT and SNEGSKA (reference sequence). The V and J ends lost 0 bases and 8 bases respectively, with 13 bases between them. The CDR3 runs 14 residues.

This chain links TRBV7-3 with TRBJ2-6, with D possibly TRBD1 on 6 matching bases. Trimming pared 5 bases from V and 11 bases from J, leaving 13 bases between. Germline V gene lookup returns CDR1 SGHTA and CDR2 FQGTGA. There are 13 residues in the CDR3. DNA for the CDR3: TGTGCCAGCAGCCCGAGCCCAGGGGACGTCCTGACTTTC. This translates into CASSPSPGDVLTF.

This clonotype appeared once. This chain links TRBV7-9 with TRBJ2-1; D is possibly TRBD1 or TRBD2 (5 bases each). The V and J ends lost 4 bases and 2 bases respectively, with 15 bases between them. Germline CDR1 and CDR2: SEHNR and FQNEAQ (reference sequence). The CDR3 has 16 amino acids. CDR3 sequence: CASSSGRTGAYNEQFF. Written as DNA, the CDR3 is TGTGCCAGCAGCTCGGGGCGGACCGGGGCCTACAATGAGCAGTTCTTC.

The chain uses TRBV2 and TRBJ2-7, with D possibly TRBD1 on 5 matching bases. Germline V gene data show CDR1 as SNHLY and CDR2 as FYNNEI. CDR3 size: 14 residues. The V and J ends lost 7 bases and 0 bases respectively, with 13 bases between them. The CDR3 DNA is TGTGCCAGCAATAAACAGGAGAGCTCCTACGAGCAGTACTTC. Translation: CASNKQESSYEQYF.

In DNA form, the CDR3 reads TGTGCCAGCAGCCCGGGGACTAGCGGGGGGGCGCGCACAGATACGCAGTATTTT. Translation: CASSPGTSGGARTDTQYF. The chain uses TRBV5-4 and TRBJ2-3, with TRBD2 matching over 16 bases. CDR3 size: 18 residues. CDR1 and CDR2 from the germline V gene are SGHNT and YYREEE (reference sequence). After removal of 4 bases from V and 1 base from J, the junction contained 6 bases not matched to a gene.

The chain recombines TRBV15 with TRBJ2-2; 11 bases are a match to TRBD2. The J segment lost 4 bases and the V segment lost 8 bases, leaving 6 bases of the junction unmatched. Germline assignment: CDR1 LNHNV and CDR2 YYDKDF (reference sequence). The CDR3 extends over 15 amino acids. In DNA form, the CDR3 reads TGTGCCACCGGTAGACTAGCGGGGCGCACCGGGGAGCTGTTTTTT. Translated: CATGRLAGRTGELFF.

V is TRBV3-1 and J is TRBJ2-7, with 8 bases that match TRBD2. Germline CDR1 is LGHDT and CDR2 is YNNKEL (reference sequence). V lost 7 bases to trimming and J lost 12 bases; unmatched junction nucleotides: 8. This CDR3 region has 11 residues. CDR3 amino acids: CASKRGGEAYF. Here the CDR3 DNA reads TGTGCCAGCAAACGGGGGGGGGAGGCGTACTTC.

The rearrangement uses TRBV19 and TRBJ2-7, with D maybe TRBD2 (5 bases). The CDR3 is made up of 10 amino acids. Germline CDR1 LNHDA, CDR2 SQIVND (reference sequence). The V end was cut by 9 bases, the J end by 7 bases, with 10 bases between. The CDR3 nucleotides are TGTGCCAGGACGGAGGAGGAGCAGTACTTC. The encoded protein is CARTEEEQYF.

The J gene is TRBJ2-7, the V gene TRBV15; D is unresolved. CDR1 and CDR2 from the germline V gene are LNHNV and YYDKDF (reference sequence). The CDR3 loop spans 14 amino acids. The V gene lost 3 bases and the J gene lost 0 bases, with 9 bases spanning the gap. The CDR3 spells CATSRDGSSYEQYF. CDR3 in DNA: TGTGCCACCAGCAGGGACGGAAGCTCCTACGAGCAGTACTTC.

The V call is TRBV5-6, the J call TRBJ1-1; D is uncertain. CDR3 length equals 14 residues. The V gene lost 0 bases and the J gene lost 5 bases, with 11 bases spanning the gap. Per germline, CDR1 SGHDT and CDR2 YYEEEE. The DNA of the CDR3 is TGTGCCAGCAGCTTGGGATCAATGGGGACTGAAGCTTTCTTT. Its protein product is CASSLGSMGTEAFF. Complete variable domain (other parts from reference TRBV5-6 and TRBJ1-1): DAGVTQSPTHLIKTRGQQVTLRCSPKSGHDTVSWYQQALGQGPQFIFQYYEEEERQRGNFPDRFSGHQFPNYSSELNVNALLLGDSALYLCASSLGSMGTEAFFGQGTRLTVV.

This clonotype was recorded only once. Given a much more abundant clone one base away, this may be a read error. The rearrangement links TRBV7-8 to TRBJ1-5, with TRBD1 matching over 9 bases. This CDR3 has 18 residues. The germline V gene encodes CDR1 SGHVS and CDR2 FQNEAQ. This chain's CDR3 is CASSPRPGQGRGNQPRHF. The CDR3, as DNA: TGTGCCAGCAGCCCCCGACCGGGACAGGGAAGGGGCAATCAGCCCCGGCATTTT.